The clone carrying this TCR beta chain was seen more than once but under ten times. The sample comes from a study of low-dose radiotherapy and immunotherapy resistance in tumors. Time point here: before trial treatment. From germline, CDR1 is SGDLS and CDR2 YYNGEE. V dropped 4 bases and J dropped 7 bases, with 14 bases sitting between them. The length of the CDR3 is 14 residues. TRAV- and TRBV-specific primers, spanning alpha and beta chains, primed first-strand cDNA. An approximately 19-cycle PCR with a constant-region primer and V-primer adapter amplified TCRs. MiXCR, run by TCRdb on the reads, gives a single entry per CDR3 protein. The sample carries around 76,000 distinct CDR3 sequences, about a third recorded once.

The rearrangement joins TRBV9 to TRBJ2-2, with D possibly TRBD2 on 5 matching bases. This TCR derives from a female donor with ovarian cancer. The specimen was PBMCs, collected before treatment. In nucleotides, the CDR3 is TGTGCCAGCAGCCCCCGGATGGAGGACGGGGAGCTGTTTTTT. This sequence encodes CASSPRMEDGELFF.